This TCR beta chain was recorded in a study of cytomegalovirus exposure and HLA in healthy donors. Trimming took 0 bases from V and 4 from J, leaving 18 bases between them. Per germline, CDR1 SGHRS and CDR2 YFSETQ. The length of the CDR3 is 17 residues. The donors gave bone marrow, and they were healthy. A multiplex PCR was run with 60 Vbeta primers and 13 Jbeta primers. Assay: immunoSEQ multiplex PCR; the TCRdb copy retains only in-frame clones and omits some. The sample contains 95,000 to 100,000 clones, around 83% of which appear only once. J is TRBJ2-3 and V is TRBV5-1, with D perhaps TRBD2 (5 bases). The receptor's source is a female donor in good health and CMV-seropositive. The sample was PBMCs. DNA of the CDR3: TGCGCCAGCAGCTTGGCCTTCTCGCGGGCTTTTGCAGATACGCAGTATTTT. Protein: CASSLAFSRAFADTQYF.